The 20 T cell receptor beta chains below all came from one sample that was sequenced in a study of blood T cell repertoires in COVID-19. Using immunoSEQ multiplex PCR, the repertoire was profiled, and TCRdb retains in-frame clones only, with some absent. This table holds approximately 130,000 clones, 84% found once. The sequenced sample was peripheral blood. Receptor source: a human donor in a cohort sampled during active COVID-19.

This rearrangement joins TRBV18 to TRBJ2-2; 8 bases are shared with TRBD1. This CDR3 region has 16 residues. Germline values: CDR1 KGHSH, CDR2 LQKENI. With 5 bases clipped from V and 2 bases from J, the junction kept 7 bases outside the gene matches. The CDR3 loop is CASSGRDRSNTGELFF. The CDR3 coding sequence is TGTGCCAGCTCAGGCCGGGACAGGAGTAACACCGGGGAGCTGTTTTTT.

V and J are TRBV12-5 and TRBJ1-6, with unresolved D. Germline CDR1 reads LGHNT; CDR2 reads FRNRAP. This CDR3 is 13 amino acids long. V dropped 5 bases and J dropped 7 bases, with 9 bases sitting between them. The CDR3 spells CASGPPGNSPLHF. The CDR3 region has the DNA TGTGCTAGTGGTCCGCCAGGAAATTCACCCCTCCACTTT.

J is TRBJ2-3 and V is TRBV18; D is uncertain. V was trimmed by 5 bases and J by 4 bases, leaving 4 bases between them. The CDR3 is made up of 11 amino acids. Per the germline V gene, CDR1 is KGHSH and CDR2 is LQKENI. The CDR3 protein is CASSYADTQYF. Here the CDR3 DNA reads TGTGCCAGCTCATATGCAGATACGCAGTATTTT.

The J gene is TRBJ1-6, the V gene TRBV12-3 or TRBV12-4, with D possibly matching TRBD1 (5 bases). The V and J ends lost 5 bases and 7 bases respectively, with 6 bases between them. The CDR3 has 12 residues. The CDR3 spells CASSHRNSPLHF. The CDR3 DNA reads as TGTGCCAGCAGTCACAGGAATTCACCCCTCCACTTT.

The chain has TRBV30 and TRBJ2-4; D may be TRBD2 (6 bases). V gave up 1 base and J gave up 8 bases, with 15 bases separating them. CDR3 length equals 14 residues. The germline V gene has CDR1 GTSNPN and CDR2 SVGIG (reference sequence). The CDR3: CAWSDWRGRDIQYF. CDR3 sequence (DNA): TGTGCCTGGAGTGACTGGAGGGGAAGGGACATTCAGTACTTC. Looking up the rest from reference TRBV30 and TRBJ2-4 gives the full variable domain: SQTIHQWPATLVQPVGSPLSLECTVEGTSNPNLYWYRQAAGRGLQLLFYSVGIGQISSEVPQNLSASRPQDRQFILSSKKLLLSDSGFYLCAWSDWRGRDIQYFGAGTRLSVL.

The chain is built from TRBV3-1 (or the pseudogene TRBV3-2) and TRBJ2-5, with 7 bases fitting TRBD2. Per germline, CDR1 LGHDT and CDR2 YNNKEL (reference sequence). The length of the CDR3 is 15 residues. After removal of 0 bases from V and 1 base from J, the junction contained 2 bases not matched to a gene. The chain's CDR3 is CASSQDERGQETQYF. The CDR3 region has the DNA TGTGCCAGCAGCCAAGACGAGCGGGGCCAAGAGACCCAGTACTTC.

The rearrangement uses TRBV5-1 and TRBJ1-1; 7 nucleotides line up with TRBD1. J was trimmed by 5 bases and V by 4 bases; bases with no gene match: 11. CDR1 and CDR2 (germline): SGHRS, YFSETQ. The CDR3 runs to 15 residues. CDR3 region: CASSDGPGGNTEAFF. The CDR3 DNA reads TGCGCCAGCAGCGACGGGCCAGGGGGTAATACTGAAGCTTTCTTT. Variable domain in full (rest from reference TRBV5-1 and TRBJ1-1): KAGVTQTPRYLIKTRGQQVTLSCSPISGHRSVSWYQQTPGQGLQFLFEYFSETQRNKGNFPGRFSGRQFSNSRSEMNVSTLELGDSALYLCASSDGPGGNTEAFFGQGTRLTVV.

V is TRBV4-1 and J is TRBJ2-3; TRBD2 matches at 8 bases. The J segment lost 2 bases and the V segment lost 0 bases, leaving 7 bases of the junction unmatched. This CDR3 contains 17 residues. Germline V gene lookup returns CDR1 MGHRA and CDR2 YSYEKL. Here the CDR3 reads CASSQDSLAGFTDTQYF. For the CDR3, the DNA is TGCGCCAGCAGCCAAGACTCGCTAGCGGGTTTCACAGATACGCAGTATTTT.

CDR3 sequence: CASGLVGDRGIGDTQYF. Here the CDR3 DNA reads TGTGCTAGTGGTTTGGTAGGGGACAGGGGGATTGGAGATACGCAGTATTTT. This chain joins TRBV12-5 and TRBJ2-3, with TRBD1 matching 11 bases. Germline CDR1 is LGHNT and CDR2 is FRNRAP. This CDR3 spans 17 amino acids. The V gene end was trimmed by 0 bases and the J gene end by 5 bases; junction bases not matched to a gene: 7.

The chain uses TRBV19 and TRBJ2-7; D is uncertain. The V gene's germline CDR1 is LNHDA and CDR2 SQIVND (reference sequence). The CDR3 sequence is 15 residues long. Trimming removed 6 bases at V and 3 bases at J, with 18 bases between. This chain's CDR3 is CASSPLGPSFYEQYF. The CDR3 bases are TGTGCCAGTAGCCCGCTCGGTCCCTCTTTCTACGAGCAGTACTTC.

This chain uses TRBV6-1 with TRBJ2-3; D is possibly TRBD2 (6 bases). The CDR3 sequence is 16 residues long. V was cut by 4 bases and J by 5 bases, with 19 bases left in between. Germline V gene lookup returns CDR1 MNHNS and CDR2 SASEGT. CDR3 sequence reads: CASSVLQGGALDTQYF. The CDR3 coding sequence is TGTGCCAGCAGTGTTCTTCAGGGCGGGGCTTTAGATACGCAGTATTTT.

The rearrangement joins TRBV5-1 to TRBJ2-5; 11 bases fit TRBD2. CDR1 and CDR2 from the germline V gene are SGHRS and YFSETQ. The CDR3 length is 15 residues. With 3 bases clipped from V and 4 bases from J, the junction kept 5 bases outside the gene matches. CDR3 protein: CASSSNSGGAETQYF. For the CDR3, the DNA is TGCGCCAGCAGCTCCAATAGCGGGGGGGCAGAGACCCAGTACTTC. Full variable domain (remainder filled in from reference TRBV5-1 and TRBJ2-5): KAGVTQTPRYLIKTRGQQVTLSCSPISGHRSVSWYQQTPGQGLQFLFEYFSETQRNKGNFPGRFSGRQFSNSRSEMNVSTLELGDSALYLCASSSNSGGAETQYFGPGTRLLVL.

The rearrangement joins TRBV7-8 to TRBJ1-2; D ambiguous. Germline assignment: CDR1 SGHVS and CDR2 FQNEAQ. Trimming took 3 bases from V and 4 from J, leaving 9 bases between them. CDR3 size: 13 residues. Written as DNA, the CDR3 is TGTGCCAGCAGCTTCGCGGAGGGCTATGGCTACACCTTC. Translated, it gives CASSFAEGYGYTF.

The chain links TRBV7-3 to TRBJ2-5; no firm D call. Trimming took 2 bases from V and 2 from J, leaving 6 bases between them. The CDR3 extends over 13 amino acids. Germline CDR1 and CDR2: SGHTA and FQGTGA. The CDR3 loop is CASSLGRQETQYF. Written as DNA, the CDR3 is TGTGCCAGCAGCTTAGGCCGACAAGAGACCCAGTACTTC.

The V gene is TRBV9, the J gene TRBJ2-2; unclear D gene. The length of the CDR3 is 13 residues. CDR1 is SGDLS and CDR2 is YYNGEE in the germline V gene. V lost 0 bases to trimming and J lost 7 bases, with 7 bases between them. CDR3 in amino acids: CASSVVPGGELFF. Written as DNA, the CDR3 is TGTGCCAGCAGCGTAGTACCCGGCGGGGAGCTGTTTTTT.

There are a few counts of this clone. This chain connects TRBV28 to TRBJ2-7; 9 bases are a match to TRBD2. Germline-derived CDR1 and CDR2 are MDHEN and SYDVKM. The trim removed 6 bases at V and 6 bases at J, leaving 9 bases unmatched. The CDR3 loop spans 14 amino acids. This CDR3 reads CASRSGGGVLEQYF. The CDR3 DNA follows: TGTGCCAGCAGATCAGGCGGGGGGGTCCTCGAGCAGTACTTC.

This clone was observed a single time. This rearrangement joins TRBV5-1 to TRBJ1-3; D is possibly TRBD1 (6 bases). The germline V gene has CDR1 SGHRS and CDR2 YFSETQ. The CDR3 totals 14 residues. V lost 2 bases and J 1 base, leaving 7 bases between the germline ends. The CDR3 coding sequence is TGCGCCAGCAGCTTACAGGGTTCTGGAAACACCATATATTTT. This gives the protein CASSLQGSGNTIYF. Filled out from reference TRBV5-1 and TRBJ1-3, the complete variable domain reads KAGVTQTPRYLIKTRGQQVTLSCSPISGHRSVSWYQQTPGQGLQFLFEYFSETQRNKGNFPGRFSGRQFSNSRSEMNVSTLELGDSALYLCASSLQGSGNTIYFGEGSWLTVV.

Concerning this clone: A read error may account for a junction end that differs from germline. For the CDR3, the DNA is TGCAGCGTTCAAGAATCGGGACTGCGAGACGGTTTTGATGGCTACACCTTC. It encodes CSVQESGLRDGFDGYTF. The gene calls are TRBV29-1 and TRBJ1-2; D possibly corresponds to TRBD1 (5 bases). Germline V lookup: CDR1 SQVTM, CDR2 ANQGSEA. The CDR3 has 17 residues.

The chain employs TRBV6-6 and TRBJ1-6; 9 positions match TRBD1. Germline V gives CDR1 MNHNY, CDR2 SVGAGI (reference sequence). CDR3 length: 14 amino acids. The ends lost 5 bases at V and 9 bases at J; junction bases unmatched: 5. This chain's CDR3 is CASSPTGGASPLHF. The CDR3 nucleotides are TGTGCCAGCAGTCCGACAGGGGGGGCTTCACCCCTCCACTTT.

The V gene is TRBV11-3, the J gene TRBJ1-6; D call uncertain. The CDR3 totals 13 residues. V was pared by 4 bases and J by 6 bases, with 7 bases between. In germline, CDR1 is SGHNT, CDR2 YENEEA. The CDR3 is CASSSRFNSPLHF. In nucleotides, the CDR3 is TGTGCCAGCAGCTCCCGGTTTAATTCACCCCTCCACTTT.